The sequence of this T cell receptor beta chain was determined in a study of blood T cell repertoires in COVID-19. In the study overall: From the United States, Italy and Spain came samples of acute and convalescent COVID-19. PBMCs, B-cell-depleted T cells, or T cells were the source of the cDNA or gDNA that made up the material.

Per the authors' pipeline: Researchers report that nucleated cell counts were estimated from reference gene primer amplification. The method was immunoSEQ multiplex PCR; TCRdb's version includes in-frame clones alone and lacks a portion of them. Clonal size and the V and J genes are those of that table, whereas D and trimming came from the DNA. The table includes approximately 35,000 clones, 88% detected once. The trim removed 3 bases at V and 7 bases at J, leaving 11 bases unmatched. The length of the CDR3 is 16 residues. Germline CDR1 is KGHSH and CDR2 is LQKENI. The sample taken for sequencing was peripheral blood. The clonotype comes from a human donor in a cohort sampled during active COVID-19. This rearrangement joins TRBV18 to TRBJ2-2, with 7 positions matching TRBD1. CDR3 in amino acids: CASSPSGTEMVGELFF. The CDR3 bases are TGTGCCAGCTCACCCTCAGGGACAGAGATGGTCGGGGAGCTGTTTTTT. The full variable domain, completed using reference TRBV18 and TRBJ2-2, is NAGVMQNPRHLVRRRGQEARLRCSPMKGHSHVYWYRQLPEEGLKFMVYLQKENIIDESGMPKERFSAEFPKEGPSILRIQQVVRGDSAAYFCASSPSGTEMVGELFFGEGSRLTVL.